This TCR beta chain was sequenced in a study of T cell responses to AZD1222 COVID-19 vaccine. Data came from immunoSEQ multiplex PCR; TCRdb stores just in-frame clones and leaves some out. The table includes roughly 140,000 clones, roughly 90% detected once. Trimming pared 4 bases from V and 7 bases from J, leaving 14 bases between. The length of the CDR3 is 13 residues. Germline V gene sequence: CDR1 SGHTA, CDR2 FQGTGA. This TCR was recovered from an adult who received the AZD1222 COVID-19 vaccine. This sample comprised peripheral blood, obtained 28 days after the second AZD1222 dose. The chain links TRBV7-3 to TRBJ2-7, with D hard to call. The CDR3 nucleotides are TGTGCCAGCAGCTCTACCGGACGTAGTGAGCAGTACTTC. This sequence encodes CASSSTGRSEQYF.